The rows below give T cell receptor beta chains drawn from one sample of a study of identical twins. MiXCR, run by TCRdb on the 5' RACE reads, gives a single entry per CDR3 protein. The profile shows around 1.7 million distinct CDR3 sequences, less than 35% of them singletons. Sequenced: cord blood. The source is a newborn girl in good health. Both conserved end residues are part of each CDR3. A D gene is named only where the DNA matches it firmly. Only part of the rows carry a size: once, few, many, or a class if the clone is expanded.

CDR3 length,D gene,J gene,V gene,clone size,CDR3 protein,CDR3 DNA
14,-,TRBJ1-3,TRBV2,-,CASSGGVSGNTIYF,TGTGCCAGCAGCGGGGGTGTCTCTGGAAACACCATATATTTT
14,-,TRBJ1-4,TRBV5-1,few,CASSLTGKLEKLFF,TGCGCCAGCAGCTTGACAGGGAAGTTGGAAAAACTGTTTTTT
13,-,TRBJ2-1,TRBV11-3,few,CASSLVGTDEQFF,TGTGCCAGCAGCTTAGTGGGTACCGATGAGCAGTTCTTC
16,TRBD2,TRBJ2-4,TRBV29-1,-,CSVAVALAGGPYGQYF,TGCAGCGTTGCTGTCGCTCTAGCGGGAGGGCCCTACGGGCAGTACTTC
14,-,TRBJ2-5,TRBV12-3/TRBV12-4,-,CANRVSRGEETQYF,TGTGCCAACAGGGTCTCGAGGGGGGAGGAGACCCAGTACTTC
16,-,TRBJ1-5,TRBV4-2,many,CASSQVEGDSNQPQHF,TGTGCCAGCAGCCAAGTTGAGGGTGATAGCAATCAGCCCCAGCATTTT
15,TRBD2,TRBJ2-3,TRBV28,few,CASGSSGASTDTQYF,TGTGCCAGCGGGTCTAGCGGAGCTAGCACAGATACGCAGTATTTT
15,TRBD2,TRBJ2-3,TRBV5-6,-,CASSLLAGAVDTQYF,TGTGCCAGCAGCTTGCTAGCGGGAGCCGTAGATACGCAGTATTTT
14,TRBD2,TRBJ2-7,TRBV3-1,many,CATEAGGRPYEQYF,TGTGCCACTGAAGCGGGAGGACGTCCCTACGAGCAGTACTTC
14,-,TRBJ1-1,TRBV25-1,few,CASSDSVVFTEAFF,TGTGCCAGCAGTGATAGTGTAGTTTTCACTGAAGCTTTCTTT
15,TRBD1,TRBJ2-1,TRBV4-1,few,CASSHGTGSYNEQFF,TGCGCCAGCAGCCACGGGACAGGATCCTACAATGAGCAGTTCTTC
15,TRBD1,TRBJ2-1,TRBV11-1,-,CASSRQGPLYNEQFF,TGTGCCAGCAGCCGACAGGGGCCCCTCTACAATGAGCAGTTCTTC
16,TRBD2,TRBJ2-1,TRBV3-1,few,CASSRQLAGGPNEQFF,TGTGCCAGCAGCCGGCAACTAGCGGGGGGGCCGAATGAGCAGTTCTTC